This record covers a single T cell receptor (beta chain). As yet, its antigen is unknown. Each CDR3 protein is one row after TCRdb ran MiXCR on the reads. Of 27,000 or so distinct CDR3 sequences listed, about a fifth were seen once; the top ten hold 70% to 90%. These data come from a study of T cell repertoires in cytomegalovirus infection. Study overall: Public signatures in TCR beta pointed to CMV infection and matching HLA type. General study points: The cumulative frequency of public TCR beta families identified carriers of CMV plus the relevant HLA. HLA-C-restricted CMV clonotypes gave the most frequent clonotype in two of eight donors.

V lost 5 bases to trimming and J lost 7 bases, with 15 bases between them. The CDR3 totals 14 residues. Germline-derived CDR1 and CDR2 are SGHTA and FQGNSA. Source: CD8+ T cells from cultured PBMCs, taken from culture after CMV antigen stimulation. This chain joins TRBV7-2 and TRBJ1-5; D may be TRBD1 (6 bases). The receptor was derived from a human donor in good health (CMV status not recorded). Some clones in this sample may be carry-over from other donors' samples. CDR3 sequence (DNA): TGTGCCAGCAGCCTAGGGTTGGGGACACAGCCCCAGCATTTT. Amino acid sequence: CASSLGLGTQPQHF.